A selection of T cell receptor beta chains follows, all from one sample in a study of memory CD4+ T cells and cytomegalovirus serostatus. TCRdb's table, derived via immunoSEQ multiplex PCR, lists solely in-frame clones and lacks some. The sample has 35,000 to 50,000 clones; approximately 80% are singletons. Source material: memory CD4+ T cells from blood. These receptors were collected from an adult in good health and CMV-seronegative. Both conserved end residues are part of each CDR3. The order of the fields is V gene, CDR3 length, clone size, J gene, CDR3 protein. Clone size is stated in some rows and not others, as once, few, many or a class when expanded.

>TRBV5-1|14|-|TRBJ2-2
CASRAGGGTGELFF
>TRBV6-1|13|-|TRBJ1-5
CAGGTGVGQPQHF
>TRBV7-8|12|-|TRBJ2-1
CASTQPPSGAFF
>TRBV6-1|14|-|TRBJ2-7
CASRQTGLNYEQYF
>TRBV18|12|-|TRBJ2-1
CASSPLGNEQFF
>TRBV28|15|-|TRBJ2-2
CASENSGRNTGELFF
>TRBV19|11|-|TRBJ2-2
CASGNTGELFF
>TRBV5-1|13|few|TRBJ2-2
CASSLVGPGELFF
>TRBV5-1|16|-|TRBJ1-1
CASSSGVRSLNTEAFF
>TRBV5-1|16|-|TRBJ2-5
CASSPGTGTMFETQYF
>TRBV7-9|13|few|TRBJ1-1
CASSFDMNTEAFF
>TRBV9|15|-|TRBJ1-2
CASSDWDRGPHGYTF
>TRBV6-5|13|-|TRBJ1-5
CASRGGSNQPQHF
>TRBV25-1|17|-|TRBJ1-2
CASRGNLSSPWDYGYTF
>TRBV11-1|15|-|TRBJ2-1
CASSRTSGTYNEQFF
>TRBV7-2|13|-|TRBJ1-2
CASSLWGGYGYTF
>TRBV2|13|-|TRBJ2-2
CASEQGPPGELFF
>TRBV5-1|17|-|TRBJ1-2
CASSLGRDPFINYGYTF
>TRBV7-3|20|-|TRBJ1-3
CASSPSPRGPGPRIGNTIYF
>TRBV4-1|16|-|TRBJ1-2
CASSPLPRAKSYGYTF
>TRBV10-2|15|once|TRBJ2-1
CASSDRGRLGNEQFF
>TRBV5-1|15|-|TRBJ2-3
CASSLLRTGTDTQYF
>TRBV21-1|17|-|TRBJ1-2
CASSKDNTGEKDYGYTF
>TRBV5-6|18|-|TRBJ2-4
CASSFQKGTGVAKNIQYF
>TRBV4-1|12|-|TRBJ2-1
CASSQVNAEQFF
>TRBV7-9|15|-|TRBJ1-1
CASSLGPIENTEAFF
>TRBV7-8|17|-|TRBJ2-3
CASRFGRGAPTGDTQYF
>TRBV9|13|-|TRBJ1-1
CASSRMTGTEAFF
>TRBV7-9|12|-|TRBJ1-5
CASSGGLLPQHF
>TRBV5-5|15|-|TRBJ2-7
CASSPWAGGQGEQYF
>TRBV18|15|-|TRBJ1-4
CASSPRNLADEKLFF
>TRBV11-2|14|-|TRBJ1-2
CASRRVRQGLGYTF
>TRBV7-9|17|-|TRBJ2-5
CASSPAPPLAVQETQYF
>TRBV6-1|16|-|TRBJ1-2
CASSERLRNKNYGYTF
>TRBV30|13|-|TRBJ1-5
CAWTKSWDQPQHF
>TRBV11-2|16|-|TRBJ1-5
CASSPSTGQGNQPQHF
>TRBV7-2|14|-|TRBJ1-1
CASSQQTVGTEAFF